The 14 T cell receptor beta chains presented below share a single source sample, sequenced in a study of CD8 T cells in ankylosing spondylitis. TCRdb recomputed calls from the 5' RACE reads with MiXCR, one row per CDR3 protein. Of about 130,000 distinct CDR3 sequences listed, over 7% were seen once; the top ten hold 2.5% to 3.5%. What was sequenced was blood, either unsorted or a sorted T cell fraction (not recorded which). These receptors came from a male donor with ankylosing spondylitis or in good health (not recorded which).

This chain joins TRBV20-1 and TRBJ2-1, with 13 bases that match TRBD2. Germline CDR1 and CDR2: DFQATT and SNEGSKA (reference sequence). This CDR3 has 13 amino acids. For the CDR3, the DNA is TGCATCCCGGGACTAGCGGGAAACTATGAGCAGTTCTTC. The encoded protein is CIPGLAGNYEQFF.

The CDR3 DNA sequence: TGTGCCAGCAGTGAACTCGGTGGGTCGAGCTGGGCCCAGTACTTC. It is translated as CASSELGGSSWAQYF. This chain links TRBV25-1 with TRBJ2-5; D not certain. CDR3 length: 15 residues. The germline V gene encodes CDR1 MGHDK and CDR2 SYGVNS. V was pared by 2 bases and J by 9 bases, with 19 bases between. The variable domain in full, completed from reference TRBV25-1 and TRBJ2-5, reads EADIYQTPRYLVIGTGKKITLECSQTMGHDKMYWYQQDPGMELHLIHYSYGVNSTEKGDLSSESTVSRIRTEHFPLTLESARPSHTSQYLCASSELGGSSWAQYFGPGTRLLVL.

This clonotype came up many times. V usage is TRBV29-1 and J usage is TRBJ2-1, with D possibly called TRBD1 or TRBD2 (5 bases each). Between the trimmed V and J ends, which lost 6 bases and 3 bases, there was a span of 15 bases. The CDR3 covers 14 residues. Germline-derived CDR1 and CDR2 are SQVTM and ANQGSEA. This chain's CDR3 is CSVPGTSRYNEQFF. DNA for the CDR3: TGCAGCGTCCCCGGGACCAGCCGCTACAATGAGCAGTTCTTC.

Only a few counts were recorded for this clonotype. CDR3 sequence reads: CSASPPQNTGELFF. The CDR3, as DNA: TGCAGTGCTAGCCCGCCGCAGAACACCGGGGAGCTGTTTTTT. The V and J genes are TRBV20-1 and TRBJ2-2, with D unclear. The CDR3 covers 14 residues. V lost 3 bases and J lost 1, with 9 bases in between. Per the germline V gene, CDR1 is DFQATT and CDR2 is SNEGSKA (reference sequence).

The CDR3 DNA is TGTGCCTGGAGTCCTAGCGGAGGGTGGTATGAGCAGTTCTTC. Translated, it gives CAWSPSGGWYEQFF. The chain uses TRBV30 and TRBJ2-1; 7 bases map to TRBD2. V trimming: 2 bases; J trimming: 8 bases; junction bases outside the gene matches: 9. The CDR3 has 14 residues. Germline V CDR1 and CDR2: GTSNPN, SVGIG (reference sequence).

In its sample, this clonotype was seen many times. The gene calls are TRBV11-2 and TRBJ2-7, with no clear D. This CDR3 has 15 residues. Germline lookup yields CDR1 SGHAT and CDR2 FQNNGV. The V and J ends lost 3 bases and 0 bases respectively, with 12 bases between them. The CDR3 loop is CASSFNDPFSYEQYF. Written as DNA, the CDR3 is TGTGCCAGCAGCTTTAACGACCCATTCTCCTACGAGCAGTACTTC.

This clonotype was recorded a few times. The chain has TRBV20-1 and TRBJ2-7; D tentatively fits TRBD1 or TRBD2 (5 bases each). There are 15 residues in the CDR3. V was trimmed by 1 base and J by 3 bases, leaving 16 bases between them. Germline V gives CDR1 DFQATT, CDR2 SNEGSKA (reference sequence). Written as DNA, the CDR3 is TGCAGTGCTAGAGCCCCCGGGACCTCCATCTACGAGCAGTACTTC. Translating it yields CSARAPGTSIYEQYF.

This clonotype was observed many times. The V and J genes are TRBV4-1 and TRBJ1-6; TRBD1 agrees at 7 bases. The germline gives CDR1 MGHRA, CDR2 YSYEKL. V was clipped by 1 base and J by 7 bases; unmatched bases: 4. The CDR3 has 15 residues. CDR3 loop: CASSQVKGANSPLHF. CDR3 in DNA: TGCGCCAGCAGCCAAGTCAAGGGGGCGAATTCACCCCTCCACTTT.

The sample holds many counts of this clonotype. This rearrangement joins TRBV29-1 to TRBJ2-2; 9 nucleotides agree with TRBD1. Unmatched junction bases numbered 2, after V lost 5 bases and J lost 4 bases. CDR3 length equals 13 residues. Germline values: CDR1 SQVTM, CDR2 ANQGSEA. Here the CDR3 reads CSVRQGGTGELFF. DNA for the CDR3: TGCAGCGTTAGACAGGGGGGCACCGGGGAGCTGTTTTTT.

This clonotype was recorded at least ten times. Here the CDR3 reads CASRISGSSGEQFF. CDR3 in DNA: TGTGCCAGCAGAATTAGCGGGAGTTCGGGTGAGCAGTTCTTC. The chain couples TRBV7-3 to TRBJ2-1, with TRBD2 matching 9 bases. This CDR3 has 14 residues. V was pared by 6 bases and J by 9 bases, with 9 bases of the junction left unmatched. Germline CDR1 is SGHTA and CDR2 is FQGTGA. Using reference TRBV7-3 and TRBJ2-1 for the parts outside the CDR3, the full variable domain is GAGVSQTPSNKVTEKGKYVELRCDPISGHTALYWYRQSLGQGPEFLIYFQGTGAADDSGLPNDRFFAVRPEGSVSTLKIQRTERGDSAVYLCASRISGSSGEQFFGPGTRLTVL.

This clonotype was detected many times. The rearrangement joins TRBV7-2 to TRBJ2-5; no reliable D call. The CDR3 covers 11 residues. CDR1 and CDR2 (germline): SGHTA, FQGNSA. Trimming cost V 7 bases and J 2 bases, with 5 bases left between them. In nucleotides, the CDR3 is TGTGCCAGCACCGGACAAGAGACCCAGTACTTC. It yields the protein CASTGQETQYF.

In its sample, this clonotype was seen a few times. This chain connects TRBV2 to TRBJ1-2; 7 nucleotides align to TRBD1. CDR3 size: 17 residues. Germline trimming cut 1 base from V and 3 bases from J; bases unmatched to any gene: 11. Germline lookup yields CDR1 SNHLY and CDR2 FYNNEI. The CDR3 bases are TGTGCCAGCAGTGAAGATGGGACAGCTTCTAACCACTATGGCTACACCTTC. Translation gives CASSEDGTASNHYGYTF.

In this sample, this clonotype turned up many times. The chain carries TRBV6-1 and TRBJ1-2; 8 bases are a match to TRBD1. V was clipped by 6 bases and J by 6 bases; unmatched bases: 6. This CDR3 comprises 13 residues. Germline V gene data show CDR1 as MNHNS and CDR2 as SASEGT. CDR3 amino acids: CASRPDRDDGYTF. The CDR3, as DNA: TGTGCCAGCAGACCGGACAGGGACGATGGCTACACCTTC.

This clonotype has ten or more counts. The V and J genes are TRBV5-1 and TRBJ1-4; D not certain. CDR3 size: 16 residues. The germline V and J ends were trimmed by 4 bases and 3 bases, with 16 bases remaining between them. Germline loops: CDR1 SGHRS, CDR2 YFSETQ. CDR3 sequence reads: CASSAKGDGANEKLFF. In DNA, the CDR3 is TGCGCCAGCAGCGCAAAGGGAGATGGAGCTAATGAAAAACTGTTTTTT.